This entry concerns a single T cell receptor beta chain. The assay was immunoSEQ multiplex PCR, and TCRdb's table has in-frame clones only and misses some. The table shows 200,000 to 250,000 clones, with approximately 82% occurring only once. This sample was taken from a study of blood T cell repertoires in COVID-19. Whole-study context: The analysed material was cDNA or gDNA that came from T cells, B-cell-depleted T cells, or PBMCs.

The CDR3 spans 16 residues. Germline CDR1 LNHDA, CDR2 SQIVND (reference sequence). V lost 2 bases, J lost 6 bases, and 17 bases lay in between. Material: peripheral blood. The gene calls are TRBV19 and TRBJ1-5; D ambiguous. The receptor was derived from a woman older than 75 with acute or convalescent COVID-19. CDR3 in amino acids: CASSINPEGRTQPQHF. The CDR3 region has the DNA TGTGCCAGTAGTATAAATCCCGAGGGTCGGACTCAGCCCCAGCATTTT.